This T cell receptor (beta chain) emerged from a study of T cell responses to AZD1222 COVID-19 vaccine. Regarding the study as a whole: Among vaccine-associated CD4 TCRs, coverage spanned spike, with dominance at 160-218 and 743-854. Unmutated variant regions are reportedly targeted by nearly half of spike-specific TCRs.

The length of the CDR3 is 16 residues. V gave up 3 bases and J gave up 2 bases, with 11 bases separating them. The germline CDR1 and CDR2 sequences are MNHEY and SVGAGI. Data came from immunoSEQ multiplex PCR; TCRdb stores just in-frame clones and leaves some out. The sample yields about 96,000 clones, around nine tenths seen once. As regards this clone: The antigen is not known.

The V and J genes are TRBV6-5 and TRBJ1-6, with a weak D call TRBD1 (6 bases). Sequences were derived from peripheral blood, sampled on day 0 of AZD1222 vaccination. The receptor's source is an adult in good health. CDR3 sequence (DNA): TGTGCCAGCAGTTATTCCCCAGGGGCCTATAATTCACCCCTCCACTTT. This gives the protein CASSYSPGAYNSPLHF.